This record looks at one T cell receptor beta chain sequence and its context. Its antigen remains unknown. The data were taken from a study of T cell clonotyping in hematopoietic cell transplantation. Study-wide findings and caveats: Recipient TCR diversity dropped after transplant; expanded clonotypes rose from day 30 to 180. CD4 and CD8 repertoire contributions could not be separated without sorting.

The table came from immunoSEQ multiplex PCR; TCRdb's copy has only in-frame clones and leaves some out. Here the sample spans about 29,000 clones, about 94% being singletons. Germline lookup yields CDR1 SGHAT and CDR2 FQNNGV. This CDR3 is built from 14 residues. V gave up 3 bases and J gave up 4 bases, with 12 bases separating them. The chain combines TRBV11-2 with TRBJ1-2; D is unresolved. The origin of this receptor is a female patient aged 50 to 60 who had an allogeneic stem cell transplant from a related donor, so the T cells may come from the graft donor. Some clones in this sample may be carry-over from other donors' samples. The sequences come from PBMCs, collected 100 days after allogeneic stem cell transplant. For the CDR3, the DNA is TGTGCCAGCAGCTTTTTATCCGACGGCTATGGCTACACCTTC. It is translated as CASSFLSDGYGYTF.